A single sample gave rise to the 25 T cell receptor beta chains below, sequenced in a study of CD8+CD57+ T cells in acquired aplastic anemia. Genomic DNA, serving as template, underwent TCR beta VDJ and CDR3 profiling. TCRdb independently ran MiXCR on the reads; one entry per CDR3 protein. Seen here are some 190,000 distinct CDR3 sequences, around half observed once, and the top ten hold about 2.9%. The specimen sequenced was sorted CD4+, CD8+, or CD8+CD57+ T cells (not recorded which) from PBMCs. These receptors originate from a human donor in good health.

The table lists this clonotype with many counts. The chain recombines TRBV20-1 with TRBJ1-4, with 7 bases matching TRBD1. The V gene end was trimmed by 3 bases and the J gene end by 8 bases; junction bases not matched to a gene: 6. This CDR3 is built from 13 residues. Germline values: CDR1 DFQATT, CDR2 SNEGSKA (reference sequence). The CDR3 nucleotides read TGCAGTGCTAGTCATCAGGGGGGGGAAAAACTGTTTTTT. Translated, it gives CSASHQGGEKLFF.

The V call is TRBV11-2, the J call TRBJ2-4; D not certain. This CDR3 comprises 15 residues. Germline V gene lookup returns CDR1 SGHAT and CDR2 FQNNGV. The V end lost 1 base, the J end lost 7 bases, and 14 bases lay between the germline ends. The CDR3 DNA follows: TGTGCCAGCAGCTTAGGACTTGGGCGAATGAACATTCAGTACTTC. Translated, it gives CASSLGLGRMNIQYF.

CDR3 coding DNA: TGTGCCACCAGTGATTTCTCGAATGAGCAGTTCTTC. It yields the protein CATSDFSNEQFF. The chain employs TRBV24-1 and TRBJ2-1; D gene ambiguous. Trimming shortened V by 1 base and J by 7 bases, and 4 bases separated the two germline ends. CDR3 length: 12 residues. Germline CDR1 and CDR2: KGHDR and SFDVKD.

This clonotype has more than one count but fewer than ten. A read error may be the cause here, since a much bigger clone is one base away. The CDR3 protein is CVSSQGTRGDEQYF. CDR3 in DNA: TGTGTCAGCAGCCAAGGGACCAGGGGAGACGAGCAGTACTTC. The chain employs TRBV14 and TRBJ2-7, with D perhaps TRBD1 (6 bases). This CDR3 has 14 residues. Germline lookup yields CDR1 SGHDN and CDR2 FVKESK.

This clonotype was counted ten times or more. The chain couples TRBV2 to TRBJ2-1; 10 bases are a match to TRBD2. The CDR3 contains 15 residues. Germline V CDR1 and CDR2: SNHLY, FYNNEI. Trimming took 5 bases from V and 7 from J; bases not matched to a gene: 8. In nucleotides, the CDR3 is TGTGCCAGCAGTCGGACTAGCGGTGTAGGGAATGAGCAGTTCTTC. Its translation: CASSRTSGVGNEQFF.

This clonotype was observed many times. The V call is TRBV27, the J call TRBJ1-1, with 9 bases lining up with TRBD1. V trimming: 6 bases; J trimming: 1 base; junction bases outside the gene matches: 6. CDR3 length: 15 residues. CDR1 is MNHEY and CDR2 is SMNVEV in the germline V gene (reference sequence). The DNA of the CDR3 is TGTGCCAGCAGAGACAGGGGGAGGGGGAACACTGAAGCTTTCTTT. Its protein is CASRDRGRGNTEAFF.

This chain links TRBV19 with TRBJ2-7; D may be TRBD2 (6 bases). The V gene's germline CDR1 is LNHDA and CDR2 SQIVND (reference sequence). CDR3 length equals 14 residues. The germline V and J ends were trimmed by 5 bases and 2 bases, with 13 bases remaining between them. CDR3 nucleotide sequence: TGTGCCAGTAGTGTAGGGACTTTTGCCTACGAGCAGTACTTC. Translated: CASSVGTFAYEQYF.

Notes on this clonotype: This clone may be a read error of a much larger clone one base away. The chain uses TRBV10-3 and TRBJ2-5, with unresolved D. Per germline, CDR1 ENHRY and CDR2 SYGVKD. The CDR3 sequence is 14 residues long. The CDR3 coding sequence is TGTGCCAGCAGTTCGCCTGACCCGACAGAGACCCAGTACTTC. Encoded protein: CASSSPDPTETQYF.

The CDR3 region has the DNA TGTGCCAGCAGCTTAGCCCCCGGCAGAACCTACGAGCAGTACTTC. Encoded protein: CASSLAPGRTYEQYF. The V gene is TRBV13, the J gene TRBJ2-7, with unresolved D. V lost 1 base, J lost 2 bases, and 12 bases lay in between. Per the germline V gene, CDR1 is PRHDT and CDR2 is FYEKMQ (reference sequence). This CDR3 comprises 15 residues.

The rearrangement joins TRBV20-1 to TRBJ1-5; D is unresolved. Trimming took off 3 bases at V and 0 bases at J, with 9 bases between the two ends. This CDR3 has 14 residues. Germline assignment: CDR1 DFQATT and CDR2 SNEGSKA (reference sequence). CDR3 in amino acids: CSASATSSNQPQHF. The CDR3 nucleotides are TGCAGTGCTAGCGCAACATCTAGCAATCAGCCCCAGCATTTT.

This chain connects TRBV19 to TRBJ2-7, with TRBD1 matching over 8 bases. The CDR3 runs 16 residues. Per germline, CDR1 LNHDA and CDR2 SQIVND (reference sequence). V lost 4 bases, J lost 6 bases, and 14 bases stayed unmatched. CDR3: CASSKGAGGYGGEQYF. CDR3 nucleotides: TGTGCCAGTAGTAAAGGGGCAGGGGGCTACGGGGGCGAGCAGTACTTC.

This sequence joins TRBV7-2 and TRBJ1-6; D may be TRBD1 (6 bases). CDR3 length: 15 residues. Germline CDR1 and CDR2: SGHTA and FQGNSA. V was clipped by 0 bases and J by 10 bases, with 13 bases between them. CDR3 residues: CASSLAQGFESPLHF. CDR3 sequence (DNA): TGTGCCAGCAGCTTAGCACAGGGATTTGAATCACCCCTCCACTTT.

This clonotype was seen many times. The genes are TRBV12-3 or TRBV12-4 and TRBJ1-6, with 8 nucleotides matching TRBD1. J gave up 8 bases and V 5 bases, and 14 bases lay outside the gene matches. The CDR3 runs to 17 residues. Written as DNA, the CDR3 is TGTGCCAGCAGTCAACGTATCAGGGGGCGCGCGTATTCACCCCTCCACTTT. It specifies CASSQRIRGRAYSPLHF.

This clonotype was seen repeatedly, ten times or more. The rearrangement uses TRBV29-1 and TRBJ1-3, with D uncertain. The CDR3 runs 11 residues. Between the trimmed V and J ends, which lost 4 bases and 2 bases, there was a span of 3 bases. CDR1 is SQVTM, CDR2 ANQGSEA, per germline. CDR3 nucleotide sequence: TGCAGCGTTGCAGCTGGAAACACCATATATTTT. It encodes CSVAAGNTIYF.

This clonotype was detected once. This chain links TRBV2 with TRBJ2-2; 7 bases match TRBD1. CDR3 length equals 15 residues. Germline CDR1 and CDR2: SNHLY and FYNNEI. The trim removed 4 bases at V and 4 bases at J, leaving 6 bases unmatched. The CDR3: CASSAHRGITGELFF. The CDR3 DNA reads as TGTGCCAGCAGTGCCCACAGGGGAATCACCGGGGAGCTGTTTTTT.

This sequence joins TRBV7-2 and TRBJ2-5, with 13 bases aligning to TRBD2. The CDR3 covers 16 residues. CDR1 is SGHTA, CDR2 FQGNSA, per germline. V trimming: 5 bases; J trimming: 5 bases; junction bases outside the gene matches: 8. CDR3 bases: TGTGCCAGCAGCACGGGACTAGCGGGGCCCGGGGAGACCCAGTACTTC. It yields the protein CASSTGLAGPGETQYF.

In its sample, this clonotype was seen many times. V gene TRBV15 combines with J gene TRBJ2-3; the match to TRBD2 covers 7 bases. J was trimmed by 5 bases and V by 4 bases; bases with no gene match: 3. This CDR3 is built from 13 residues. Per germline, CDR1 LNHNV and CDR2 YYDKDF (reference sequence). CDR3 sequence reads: CATSTRGVDTQYF. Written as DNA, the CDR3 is TGTGCCACCAGCACCCGGGGGGTAGATACGCAGTATTTT.

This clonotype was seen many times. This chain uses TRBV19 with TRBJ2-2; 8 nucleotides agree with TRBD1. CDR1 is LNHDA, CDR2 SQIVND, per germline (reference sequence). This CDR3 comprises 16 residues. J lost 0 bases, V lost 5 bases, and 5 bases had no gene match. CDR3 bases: TGTGCCAGTAGTCCGGGACAGGTTCCGAACACCGGGGAGCTGTTTTTT. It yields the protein CASSPGQVPNTGELFF.

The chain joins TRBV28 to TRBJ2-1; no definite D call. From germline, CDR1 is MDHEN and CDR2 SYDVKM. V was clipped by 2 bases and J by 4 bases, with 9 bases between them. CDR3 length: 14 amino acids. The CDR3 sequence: CASSLRLRYNEQFF. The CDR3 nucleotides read TGTGCCAGCAGTTTACGGTTGCGGTACAATGAGCAGTTCTTC.

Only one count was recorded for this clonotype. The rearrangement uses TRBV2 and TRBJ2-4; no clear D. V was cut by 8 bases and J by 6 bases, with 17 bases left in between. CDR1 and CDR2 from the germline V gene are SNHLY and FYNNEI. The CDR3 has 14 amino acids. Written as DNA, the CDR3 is TGTGCCAGCGGCGTAACCGAGGTGTTAAACATTCAGTACTTC. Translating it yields CASGVTEVLNIQYF.

CDR3 bases: TGTGCCATCAGTCCGCAAACCGGGACAGCCTTAGGCTACACCTTC. Protein sequence: CAISPQTGTALGYTF. The rearrangement links TRBV10-3 to TRBJ1-2, with 7 bases matching TRBD1. There are 15 residues in the CDR3. Losses at the gene ends were 5 bases for V and 8 bases for J; bases not matched to a gene: 14. The germline V gene has CDR1 ENHRY and CDR2 SYGVKD.

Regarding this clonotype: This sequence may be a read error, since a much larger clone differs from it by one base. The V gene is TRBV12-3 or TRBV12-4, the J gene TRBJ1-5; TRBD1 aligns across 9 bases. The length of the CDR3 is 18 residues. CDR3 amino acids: CASSLGTGTGTSSQPQHF. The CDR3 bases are TGTGCCAGCAGTTTAGGGACCGGGACAGGGACTAGCAGTCAGCCCCAGCATTTT.

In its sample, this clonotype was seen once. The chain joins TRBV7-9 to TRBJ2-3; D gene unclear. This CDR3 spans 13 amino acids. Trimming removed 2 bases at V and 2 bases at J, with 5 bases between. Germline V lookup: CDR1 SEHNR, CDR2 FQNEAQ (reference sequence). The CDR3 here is CASSLLVTDTQYF. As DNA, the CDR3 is TGTGCCAGCAGCTTACTCGTCACAGATACGCAGTATTTT.

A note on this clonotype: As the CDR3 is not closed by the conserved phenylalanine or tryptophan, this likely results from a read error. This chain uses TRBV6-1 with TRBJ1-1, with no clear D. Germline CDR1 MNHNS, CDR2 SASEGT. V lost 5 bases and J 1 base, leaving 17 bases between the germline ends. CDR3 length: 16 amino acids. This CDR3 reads CASSSAYTEENTEAFL. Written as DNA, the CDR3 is TGTGCCAGCAGTAGTGCCTACACCGAAGAGAACACTGAAGCTTTCCTT.

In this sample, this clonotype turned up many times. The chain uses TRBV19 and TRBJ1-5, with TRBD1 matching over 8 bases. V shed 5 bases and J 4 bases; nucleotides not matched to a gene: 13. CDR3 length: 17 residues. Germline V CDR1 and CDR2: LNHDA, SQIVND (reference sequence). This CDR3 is CASSHQRAGGGNQPQHF. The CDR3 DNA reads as TGTGCCAGTAGTCACCAGAGGGCAGGGGGCGGTAATCAGCCCCAGCATTTT.